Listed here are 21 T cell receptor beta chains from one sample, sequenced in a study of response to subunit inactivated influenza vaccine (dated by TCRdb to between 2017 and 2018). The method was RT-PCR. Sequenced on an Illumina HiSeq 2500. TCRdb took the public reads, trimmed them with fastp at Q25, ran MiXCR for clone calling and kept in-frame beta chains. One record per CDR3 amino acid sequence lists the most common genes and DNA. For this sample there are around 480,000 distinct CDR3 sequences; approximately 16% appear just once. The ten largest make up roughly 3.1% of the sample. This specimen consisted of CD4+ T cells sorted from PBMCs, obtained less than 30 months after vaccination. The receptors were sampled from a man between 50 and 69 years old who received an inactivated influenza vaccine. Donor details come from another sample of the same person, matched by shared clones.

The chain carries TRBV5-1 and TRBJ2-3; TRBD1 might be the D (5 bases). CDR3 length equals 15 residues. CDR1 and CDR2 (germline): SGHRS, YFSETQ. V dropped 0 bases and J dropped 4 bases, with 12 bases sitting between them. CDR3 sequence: CASSLARGIADTQYF. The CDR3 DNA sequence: TGCGCCAGCAGCTTGGCAAGGGGTATTGCAGATACGCAGTATTTT.

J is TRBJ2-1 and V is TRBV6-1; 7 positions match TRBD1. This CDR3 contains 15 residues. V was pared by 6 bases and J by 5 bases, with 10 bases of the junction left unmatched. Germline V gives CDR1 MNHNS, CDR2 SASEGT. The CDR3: CASSPGQLVDNEQFF. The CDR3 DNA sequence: TGTGCCAGCAGCCCGGGACAGCTCGTCGACAATGAGCAGTTCTTC.

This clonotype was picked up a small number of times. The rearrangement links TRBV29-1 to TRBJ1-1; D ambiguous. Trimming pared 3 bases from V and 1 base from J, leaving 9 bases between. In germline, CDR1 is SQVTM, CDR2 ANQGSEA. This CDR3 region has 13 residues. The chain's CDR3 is CSVDLNRNTEAFF. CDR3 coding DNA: TGCAGCGTTGATCTGAACAGGAACACTGAAGCTTTCTTT.

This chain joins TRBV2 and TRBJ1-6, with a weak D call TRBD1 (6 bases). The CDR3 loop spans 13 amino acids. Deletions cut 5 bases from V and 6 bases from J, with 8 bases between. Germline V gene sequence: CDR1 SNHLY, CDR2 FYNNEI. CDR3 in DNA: TGTGCCAGCAGTCGGGACATTAATTCACCCCTCCACTTT. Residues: CASSRDINSPLHF.

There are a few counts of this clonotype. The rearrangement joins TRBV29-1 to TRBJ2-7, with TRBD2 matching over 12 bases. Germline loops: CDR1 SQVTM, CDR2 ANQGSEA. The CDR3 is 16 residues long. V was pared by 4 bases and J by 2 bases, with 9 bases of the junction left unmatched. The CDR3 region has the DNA TGCAGCGTTGTGGGCTTCACTAGCGGGAGGACCTACGAGCAGTACTTC. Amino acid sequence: CSVVGFTSGRTYEQYF.

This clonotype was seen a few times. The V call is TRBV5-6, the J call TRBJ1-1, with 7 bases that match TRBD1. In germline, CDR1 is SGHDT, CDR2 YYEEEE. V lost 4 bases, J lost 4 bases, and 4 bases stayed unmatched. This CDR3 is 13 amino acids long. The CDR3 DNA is TGTGCCAGCAGCCGGGACAGAATCACTGAAGCTTTCTTT. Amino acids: CASSRDRITEAFF.

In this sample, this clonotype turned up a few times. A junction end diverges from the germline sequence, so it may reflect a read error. In DNA form, the CDR3 reads TGCGCCAGCAGCCCAGCGGCGGGGTGGAACGCCGGGGAGCTGTTTTTT. Its translation is CASSPAAGWNAGELFF. V and J are TRBV4-1 and TRBJ2-2; D possibly corresponds to TRBD2 (6 bases). CDR1 is MGHRA, CDR2 YSYEKL, per germline. The CDR3 totals 16 residues.

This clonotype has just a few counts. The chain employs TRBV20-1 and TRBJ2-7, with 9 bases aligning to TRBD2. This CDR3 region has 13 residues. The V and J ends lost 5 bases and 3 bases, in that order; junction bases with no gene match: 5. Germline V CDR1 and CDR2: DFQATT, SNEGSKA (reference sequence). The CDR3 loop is CSAPTSGYYEQYF. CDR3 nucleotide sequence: TGCAGTGCTCCGACTAGCGGTTACTACGAGCAGTACTTC.

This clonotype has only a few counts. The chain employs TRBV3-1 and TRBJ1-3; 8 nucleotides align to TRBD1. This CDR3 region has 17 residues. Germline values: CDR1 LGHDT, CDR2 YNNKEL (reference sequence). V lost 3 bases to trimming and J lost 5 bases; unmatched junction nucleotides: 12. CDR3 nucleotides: TGTGCCAGCAGCCATAACGACAGGGGAAGATTTAGAAACACCATATATTTT. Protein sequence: CASSHNDRGRFRNTIYF.

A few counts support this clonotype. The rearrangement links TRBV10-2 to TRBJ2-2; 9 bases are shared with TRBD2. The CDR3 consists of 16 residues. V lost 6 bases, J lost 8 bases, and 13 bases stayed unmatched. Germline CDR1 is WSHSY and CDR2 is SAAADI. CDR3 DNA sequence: TGCGCCAGCAGCCGCCTCGGGGTAGCGGGAGCTGGGGAGCTGTTTTTT. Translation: CASSRLGVAGAGELFF.

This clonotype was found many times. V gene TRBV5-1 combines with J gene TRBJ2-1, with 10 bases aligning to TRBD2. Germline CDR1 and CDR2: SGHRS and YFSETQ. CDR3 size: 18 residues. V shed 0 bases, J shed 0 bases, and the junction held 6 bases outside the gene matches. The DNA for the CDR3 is TGCGCCAGCAGCTTGGTTAGCGGGGGGTTGAGCTCCTACAATGAGCAGTTCTTC. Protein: CASSLVSGGLSSYNEQFF.

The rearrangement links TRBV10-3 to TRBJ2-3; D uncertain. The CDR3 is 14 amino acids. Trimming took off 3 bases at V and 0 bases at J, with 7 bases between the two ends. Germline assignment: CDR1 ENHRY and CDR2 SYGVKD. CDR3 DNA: TGTGCCATCAGTGATTTGCGGAGCACAGATACGCAGTATTTT. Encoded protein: CAISDLRSTDTQYF.

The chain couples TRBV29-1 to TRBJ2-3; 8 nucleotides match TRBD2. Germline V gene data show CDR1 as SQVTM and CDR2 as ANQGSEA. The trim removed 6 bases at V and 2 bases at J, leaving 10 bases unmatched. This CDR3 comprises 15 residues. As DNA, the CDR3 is TGCAGCGTCATGACTAGCGAGATTTCCACAGATACGCAGTATTTT. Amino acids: CSVMTSEISTDTQYF.

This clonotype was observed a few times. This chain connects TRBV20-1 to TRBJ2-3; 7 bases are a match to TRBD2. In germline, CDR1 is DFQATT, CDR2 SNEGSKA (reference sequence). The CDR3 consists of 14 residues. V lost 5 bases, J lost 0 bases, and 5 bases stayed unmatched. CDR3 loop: CSALRDYSTDTQYF. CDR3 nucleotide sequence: TGCAGTGCTCTCCGGGACTACAGCACAGATACGCAGTATTTT.

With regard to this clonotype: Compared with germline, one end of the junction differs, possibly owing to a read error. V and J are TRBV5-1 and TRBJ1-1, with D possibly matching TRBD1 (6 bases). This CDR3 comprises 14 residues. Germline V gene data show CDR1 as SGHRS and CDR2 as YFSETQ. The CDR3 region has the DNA TGCGCCAGCAGCTTGGAGGGGGTGGACACTAAAGCTTTCTTT. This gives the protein CASSLEGVDTKAFF.

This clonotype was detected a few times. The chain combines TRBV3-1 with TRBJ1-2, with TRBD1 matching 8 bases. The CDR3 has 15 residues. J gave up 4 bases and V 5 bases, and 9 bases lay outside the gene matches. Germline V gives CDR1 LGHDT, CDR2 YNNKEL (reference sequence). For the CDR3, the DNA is TGTGCCAGCAGCAGAGGGACAGGTCCTTTCTATGGCTACACCTTC. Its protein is CASSRGTGPFYGYTF.

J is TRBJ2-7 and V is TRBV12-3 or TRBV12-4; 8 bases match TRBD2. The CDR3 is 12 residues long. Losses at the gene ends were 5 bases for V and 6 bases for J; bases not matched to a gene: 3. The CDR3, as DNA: TGTGCCAGCAGTGGACTAGCTGCCGAGCAGTACTTC. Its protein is CASSGLAAEQYF.

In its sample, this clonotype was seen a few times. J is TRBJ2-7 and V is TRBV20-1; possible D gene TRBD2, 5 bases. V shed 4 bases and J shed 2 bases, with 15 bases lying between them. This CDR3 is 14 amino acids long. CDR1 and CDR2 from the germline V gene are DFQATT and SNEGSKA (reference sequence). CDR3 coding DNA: TGCAGTGCTACCCGAGCGGAAATTACCTACGAGCAGTACTTC. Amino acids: CSATRAEITYEQYF.

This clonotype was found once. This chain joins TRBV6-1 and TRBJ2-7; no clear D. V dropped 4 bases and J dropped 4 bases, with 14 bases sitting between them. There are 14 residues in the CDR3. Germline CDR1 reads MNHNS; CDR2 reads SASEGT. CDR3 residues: CASSGGIKAYEQYF. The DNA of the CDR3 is TGTGCCAGCAGTGGAGGAATAAAGGCGTACGAGCAGTACTTC.

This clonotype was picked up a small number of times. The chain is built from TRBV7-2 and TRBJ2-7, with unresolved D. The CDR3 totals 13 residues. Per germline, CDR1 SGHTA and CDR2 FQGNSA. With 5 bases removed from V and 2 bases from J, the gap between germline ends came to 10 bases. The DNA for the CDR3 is TGTGCCAGCAGCCCAAGTATGGCCTACGAGCAGTACTTC. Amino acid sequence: CASSPSMAYEQYF. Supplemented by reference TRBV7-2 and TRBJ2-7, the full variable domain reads GAGVSQSPSNKVTEKGKDVELRCDPISGHTALYWYRQSLGQGLEFLIYFQGNSAPDKSGLPSDRFSAERTGGSVSTLTIQRTQQEDSAVYLCASSPSMAYEQYFGPGTRLTVT.

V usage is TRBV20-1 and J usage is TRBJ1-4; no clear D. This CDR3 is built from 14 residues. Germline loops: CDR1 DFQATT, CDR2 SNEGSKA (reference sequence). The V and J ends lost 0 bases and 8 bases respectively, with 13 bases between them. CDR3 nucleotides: TGCAGTGCTAGAGATCCACAGCGCGGGGAAAAACTGTTTTTT. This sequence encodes CSARDPQRGEKLFF.